The entry below describes one T cell receptor (beta chain). The sample is drawn from a study of control samples from healthy donors and cancer patients. The V gene's germline CDR1 is SGHRS and CDR2 YFSETQ. Between the trimmed V and J ends, which lost 1 base and 1 base, there was a span of 12 bases. This CDR3 is 15 amino acids long. This table comes from immunoSEQ multiplex PCR, and its TCRdb copy is limited to in-frame clones, with some not included. The data hold some 130,000 clones, with approximately 92% observed a single time. The clonotype was recovered from a man aged 25 to 40 in good health. Sequencing was performed on blood. This chain links TRBV5-1 with TRBJ2-7, with D hard to call. CDR3 coding DNA: TGCGCCAGCAGCTTGAACTTCGAGTCTTCCTACGAGCAGTACTTC. It is translated as CASSLNFESSYEQYF.